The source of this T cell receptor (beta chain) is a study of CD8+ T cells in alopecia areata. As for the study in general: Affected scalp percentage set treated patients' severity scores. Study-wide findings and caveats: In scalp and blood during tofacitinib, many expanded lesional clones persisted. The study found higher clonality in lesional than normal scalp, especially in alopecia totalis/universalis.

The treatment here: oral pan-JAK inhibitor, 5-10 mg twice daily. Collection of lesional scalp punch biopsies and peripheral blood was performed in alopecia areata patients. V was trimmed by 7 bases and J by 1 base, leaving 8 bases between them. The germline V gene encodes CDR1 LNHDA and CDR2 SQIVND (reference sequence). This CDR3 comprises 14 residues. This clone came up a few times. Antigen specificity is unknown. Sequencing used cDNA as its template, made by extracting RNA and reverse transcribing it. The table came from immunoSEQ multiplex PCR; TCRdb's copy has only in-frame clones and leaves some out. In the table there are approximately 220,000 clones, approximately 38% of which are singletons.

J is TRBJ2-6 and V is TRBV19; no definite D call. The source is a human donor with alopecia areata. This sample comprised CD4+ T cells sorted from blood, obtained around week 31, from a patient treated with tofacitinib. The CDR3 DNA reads TGTGCCAGTAAGGTCCAATCTGGGGCCAACGTCCTGACTTTC. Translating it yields CASKVQSGANVLTF.